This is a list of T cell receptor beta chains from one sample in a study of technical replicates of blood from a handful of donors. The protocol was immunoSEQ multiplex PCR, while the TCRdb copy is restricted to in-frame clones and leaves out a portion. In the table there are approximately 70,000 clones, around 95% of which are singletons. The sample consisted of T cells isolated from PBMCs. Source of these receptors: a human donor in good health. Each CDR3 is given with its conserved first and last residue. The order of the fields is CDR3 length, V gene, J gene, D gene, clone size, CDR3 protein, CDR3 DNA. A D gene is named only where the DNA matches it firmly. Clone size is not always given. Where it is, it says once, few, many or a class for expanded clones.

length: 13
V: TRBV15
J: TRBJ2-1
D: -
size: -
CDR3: CATSRVGGIEQFF
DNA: TGTGCCACCAGCAGAGTGGGAGGAATTGAGCAGTTCTTC

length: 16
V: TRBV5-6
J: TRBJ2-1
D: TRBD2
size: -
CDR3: CASSLKRLAGYNEQFF
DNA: TGTGCCAGCAGCTTGAAAAGGCTAGCGGGGTACAATGAGCAGTTCTTC

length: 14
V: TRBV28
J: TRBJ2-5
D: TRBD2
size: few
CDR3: CASSVSGRQETQYF
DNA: TGTGCCAGCAGTGTTAGCGGGCGCCAAGAGACCCAGTACTTC

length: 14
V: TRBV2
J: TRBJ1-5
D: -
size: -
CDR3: CATKGRGANQPQHF
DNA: TGTGCCACTAAGGGGCGGGGCGCCAATCAGCCCCAGCATTTT

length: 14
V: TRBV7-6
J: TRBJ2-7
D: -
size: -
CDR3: CASSLYPGYYEQYF
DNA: TGTGCCAGCAGCTTATATCCAGGATATTACGAGCAGTACTTC

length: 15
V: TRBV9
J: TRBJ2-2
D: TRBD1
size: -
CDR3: CASSVAQGAPGELFF
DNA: TGTGCCAGCAGCGTAGCACAGGGGGCCCCCGGGGAGCTGTTTTTT

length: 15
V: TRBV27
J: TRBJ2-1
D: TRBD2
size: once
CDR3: CASSFSGRSYNEQFF
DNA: TGTGCCAGCAGTTTTAGCGGGCGCTCCTACAATGAGCAGTTCTTC

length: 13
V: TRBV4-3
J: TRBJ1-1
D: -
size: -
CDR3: CASSHRSGTEAFF
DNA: TGCGCCAGCAGCCATCGATCCGGCACTGAAGCTTTCTTT

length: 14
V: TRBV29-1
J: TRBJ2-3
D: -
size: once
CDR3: CSGRTALYEGTQYF
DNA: TGCAGCGGGAGGACCGCCCTGTATGAGGGTACGCAGTATTTT

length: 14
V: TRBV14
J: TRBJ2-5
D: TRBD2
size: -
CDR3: CASSRLAGSETQYF
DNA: TGTGCCAGCAGCCGACTAGCGGGGTCAGAGACCCAGTACTTC

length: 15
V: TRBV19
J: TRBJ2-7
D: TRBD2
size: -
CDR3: CASSIEAGVAYEQYF
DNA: TGTGCCAGTAGTATAGAAGCGGGAGTCGCCTACGAGCAGTACTTC

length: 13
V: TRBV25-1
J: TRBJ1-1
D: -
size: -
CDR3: CASSAQVRTEAFF
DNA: TGTGCCAGCAGTGCACAGGTTCGTACTGAAGCTTTCTTT

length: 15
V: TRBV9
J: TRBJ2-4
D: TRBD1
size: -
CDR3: CASSVDGQGPGIQYF
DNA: TGTGCCAGCAGCGTAGATGGACAGGGTCCGGGCATTCAGTACTTC

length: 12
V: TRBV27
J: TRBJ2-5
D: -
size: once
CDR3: CASGHRRETQYF
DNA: TGTGCCAGCGGACACCGGCGGGAGACCCAGTACTTC

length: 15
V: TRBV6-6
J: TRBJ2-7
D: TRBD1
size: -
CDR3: CASSTRTGAPYEQYF
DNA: TGTGCCAGCAGTACAAGGACAGGGGCCCCCTACGAGCAGTACTTC

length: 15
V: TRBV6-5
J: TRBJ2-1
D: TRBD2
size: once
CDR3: CASSYSRGRGHEQFF
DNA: TGTGCCAGCAGTTACTCGCGGGGGAGGGGCCATGAGCAGTTCTTC

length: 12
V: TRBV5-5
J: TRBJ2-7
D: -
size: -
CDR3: CASSLEPYEQYF
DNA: TGTGCCAGCAGCTTGGAGCCCTACGAGCAGTACTTC

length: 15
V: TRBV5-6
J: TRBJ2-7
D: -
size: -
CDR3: CASSLKGEGYTEQYF
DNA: TGTGCCAGCAGCTTGAAAGGGGAAGGGTATACCGAGCAGTACTTC